The 5 T cell receptor beta chains given below trace back to one sample, sequenced in a study of blood T cells in healthy people across ages. Combining a sample-barcoded 5' primer with a J-beta primer mix, a second PCR ran for about 6 to 11 cycles. Using its own MiXCR run on the 5' RACE reads, TCRdb lists one record per CDR3 protein. The repertoire holds 580,000 or so distinct CDR3 sequences, roughly 48% seen once, with around 25% in the top ten. The sequenced material came from blood. These TCRs come from a man at least 80 years old in good health.

The chain carries TRBV4-3 and TRBJ2-1; D unresolved. The CDR3 extends over 15 amino acids. Germline CDR1 and CDR2: LGHNA and YSLEER. V lost 0 bases and J lost 1, with 7 bases in between. In DNA form, the CDR3 reads TGCGCCAGCAGCCAAGAGAAAGGGTCCTACAATGAGCAGTTCTTC. Protein: CASSQEKGSYNEQFF.

This clonotype was picked up a small number of times. This chain connects TRBV20-1 to TRBJ2-4, with D tentatively TRBD1 or TRBD2 (5 bases each). Germline-derived CDR1 and CDR2 are DFQATT and SNEGSKA (reference sequence). The CDR3 extends over 12 amino acids. The V end lost 6 bases, the J end lost 13 bases, and 19 bases lay between the germline ends. The CDR3 sequence: CSATGAPVEQYF. As DNA, the CDR3 is TGCAGTGCGACCGGGGCTCCGGTGGAGCAGTACTTC.

The chain is built from TRBV20-1 and TRBJ1-5; perhaps TRBD1 as D (5 bases). CDR1 is DFQATT and CDR2 is SNEGSKA in the germline V gene (reference sequence). V lost 3 bases to trimming and J lost 0 bases, with 15 bases between them. The CDR3 length is 16 residues. Here the CDR3 DNA reads TGCAGTGCTAGGGGGGTCAGCCCGTATAGCAATCAGCCCCAGCATTTT. It specifies CSARGVSPYSNQPQHF.

This clonotype was counted between two and nine times. The chain carries TRBV20-1 and TRBJ2-7; possibly TRBD1 for D (6 bases). Germline V lookup: CDR1 DFQATT, CDR2 SNEGSKA (reference sequence). There are 13 residues in the CDR3. Trimming pared 6 bases from V and 5 bases from J, leaving 17 bases between. The DNA for the CDR3 is TGCAGTGCGATATCCGGGACACAAGACGAGCAGTACTTC. Its protein product is CSAISGTQDEQYF.

In this sample, this clonotype turned up a few times. This chain links TRBV29-1 with TRBJ1-4, with 7 bases identical to TRBD1. Trimming at V came to 4 bases and at J to 7 bases, leaving 3 bases not matched to a gene. There are 12 residues in the CDR3. Germline V gene data show CDR1 as SQVTM and CDR2 as ANQGSEA. CDR3 coding DNA: TGCAGCGTTGGGAGGGGGCCTGAAAAACTGTTTTTT. Protein product: CSVGRGPEKLFF.